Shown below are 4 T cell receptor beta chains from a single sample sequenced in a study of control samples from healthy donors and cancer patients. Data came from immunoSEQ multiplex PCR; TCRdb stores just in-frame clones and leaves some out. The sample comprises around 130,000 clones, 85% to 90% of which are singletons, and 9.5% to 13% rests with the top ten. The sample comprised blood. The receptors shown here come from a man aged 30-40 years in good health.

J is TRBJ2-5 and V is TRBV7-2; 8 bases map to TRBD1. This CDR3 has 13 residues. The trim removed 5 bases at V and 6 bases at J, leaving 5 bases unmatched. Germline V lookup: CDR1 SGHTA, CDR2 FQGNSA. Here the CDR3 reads CASSRDRGKTQYF. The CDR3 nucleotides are TGTGCCAGCAGCCGAGACAGGGGAAAGACCCAGTACTTC. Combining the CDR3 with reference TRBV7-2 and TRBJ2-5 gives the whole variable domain GAGVSQSPSNKVTEKGKDVELRCDPISGHTALYWYRQSLGQGLEFLIYFQGNSAPDKSGLPSDRFSAERTGGSVSTLTIQRTQQEDSAVYLCASSRDRGKTQYFGPGTRLLVL.

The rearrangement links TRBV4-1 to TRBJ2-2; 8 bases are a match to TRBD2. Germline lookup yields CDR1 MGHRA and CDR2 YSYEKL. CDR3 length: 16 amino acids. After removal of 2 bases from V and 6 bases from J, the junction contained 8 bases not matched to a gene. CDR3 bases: TGCGCCAGCAGCCAACCGGGACTAGAAGTTCCCGGGGAGCTGTTTTTT. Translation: CASSQPGLEVPGELFF.

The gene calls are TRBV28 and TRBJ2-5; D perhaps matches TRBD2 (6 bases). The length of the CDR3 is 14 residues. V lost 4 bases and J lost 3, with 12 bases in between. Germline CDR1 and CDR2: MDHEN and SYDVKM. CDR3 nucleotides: TGTGCCAGCAGTTCCGGGACTCTGAAAGAGACCCAGTACTTC. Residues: CASSSGTLKETQYF. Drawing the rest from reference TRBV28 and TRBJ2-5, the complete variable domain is DVKVTQSSRYLVKRTGEKVFLECVQDMDHENMFWYRQDPGLGLRLIYFSYDVKMKEKGDIPEGYSVSREKKERFSLILESASTNQTSMYLCASSSGTLKETQYFGPGTRLLVL.

The CDR3 loop is CASGRGANEKLFF. The CDR3 DNA sequence: TGTGCCAGTGGGAGGGGAGCTAATGAAAAACTGTTTTTT. This chain connects TRBV12-3 or TRBV12-4 to TRBJ1-4, with TRBD1 as a possible D gene (5 bases). Trimming removed 9 bases at V and 3 bases at J, with 11 bases between. The CDR3 is made up of 13 amino acids.